This TCR beta chain was recovered during a study of blood T cell repertoires in COVID-19. For the study at large: Sources were T cells, B-cell-depleted T cells, or PBMCs; the material itself was cDNA or gDNA.

Germline V lookup: CDR1 KGHSH, CDR2 LQKENI. The junction had 7 bases not matched to a gene; V was cut back by 6 bases and J by 5 bases. The length of the CDR3 is 14 residues. The method was immunoSEQ multiplex PCR; TCRdb's version includes in-frame clones alone and lacks a portion of them. The sample records roughly 280,000 clones, 75% to 90% being singletons. This rearrangement joins TRBV18 to TRBJ1-2, with TRBD1 matching 9 bases. The sequence was collected from a man aged 25 to 40 with active or convalescent COVID-19. Sequencing used peripheral blood. CDR3 protein: CASSIGDREYGYTF. The CDR3 nucleotides are TGTGCCAGCTCGATAGGGGACAGGGAATATGGCTACACCTTC.